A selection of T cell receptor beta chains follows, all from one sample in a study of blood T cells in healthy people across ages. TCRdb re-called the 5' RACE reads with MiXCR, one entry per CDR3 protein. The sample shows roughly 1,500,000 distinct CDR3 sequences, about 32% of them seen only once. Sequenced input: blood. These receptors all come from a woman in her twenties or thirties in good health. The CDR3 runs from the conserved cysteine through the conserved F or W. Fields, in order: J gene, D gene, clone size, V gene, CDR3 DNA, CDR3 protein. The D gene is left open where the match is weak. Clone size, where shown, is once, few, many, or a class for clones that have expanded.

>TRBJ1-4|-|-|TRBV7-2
TGTGCCAGCAGATTACCCCCTAATGAAAAACTGTTTTTT
CASRLPPNEKLFF
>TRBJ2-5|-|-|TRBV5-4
TGTGCCAGCAGCCAACTGACAGGCGGCGAGACCCAGTACTTC
CASSQLTGGETQYF
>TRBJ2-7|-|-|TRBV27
TGTGCCAGCAGTGTCCAGGGTATGTCCCCCTTTTCGTACGAGCAGTACTTC
CASSVQGMSPFSYEQYF
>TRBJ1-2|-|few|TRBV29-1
TGCAGCGTTGAACCAGGGGTGGGCAACTATGGCTACACCTTC
CSVEPGVGNYGYTF
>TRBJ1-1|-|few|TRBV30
TGTGCCAGACGGGACGGCACTGAAGCTTTCTTT
CARRDGTEAFF
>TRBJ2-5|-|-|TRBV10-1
TGCGCCAGCAGTGAGTCGACCGGGAGCGGGGAGACCCAGTACTTC
CASSESTGSGETQYF
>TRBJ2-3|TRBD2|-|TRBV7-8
TGTGCCAGCAGCTTCCTAGCGGAGAGAGGCACAGATACGCAGTATTTT
CASSFLAERGTDTQYF
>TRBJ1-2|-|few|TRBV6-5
TGTGCCAGCAGCGTCCTACAGGGAGCTAACTATGGCTACACCTTC
CASSVLQGANYGYTF
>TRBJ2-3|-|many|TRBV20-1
TGCAGTGCCGGAGGCACGTATACGCAGTATTTT
CSAGGTYTQYF
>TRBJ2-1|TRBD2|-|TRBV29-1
TGCAGCGGACGGACCTGGGGGGGCAATGAGCAGTTCTTC
CSGRTWGGNEQFF
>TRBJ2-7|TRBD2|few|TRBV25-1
TGTGCCAGCAGTGAATGGGGGACTAGCGGGGGGTACGAGCAGTACTTC
CASSEWGTSGGYEQYF
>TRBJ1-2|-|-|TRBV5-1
TGCGCCAGCAGCTTGAATGGCCCAGGGGACTATGGCTACACCTTC
CASSLNGPGDYGYTF
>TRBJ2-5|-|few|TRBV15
TGTGCCACCAGCAGAGAATTATGGGAAGAGACCCAGTACTTC
CATSRELWEETQYF
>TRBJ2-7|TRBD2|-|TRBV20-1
TGCAGTGCTAGAGATGGTGATAGCGGGTACTCCTACGGGCAGTACTTC
CSARDGDSGYSYGQYF
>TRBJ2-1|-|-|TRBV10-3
TGTGCCATTTGGAGGGAAACCGACAATGAGCAGTTCTTC
CAIWRETDNEQFF
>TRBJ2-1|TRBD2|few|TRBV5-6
TGTGCCAGCAGCTTTGGTAGCGGGAGTATTAATGAGCAGTTCTTC
CASSFGSGSINEQFF
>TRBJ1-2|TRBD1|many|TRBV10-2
TGCGCCAGCAGTTGGGACAGGGACGATGGCTACACCTTC
CASSWDRDDGYTF
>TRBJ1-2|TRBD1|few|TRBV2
TGTGCCAGCAGTGGAGCACGGACAGGGGCGAACTATGGCTACACCTTC
CASSGARTGANYGYTF
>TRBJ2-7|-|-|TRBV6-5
TGTGCCAGTACCGGGACTCACTACGAGCAGTACTTC
CASTGTHYEQYF
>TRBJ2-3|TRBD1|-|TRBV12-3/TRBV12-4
TGTGCCAGCGCGAGGGGGACAGGTAGCACAGATGCGCAGTATTTT
CASARGTGSTDAQYF
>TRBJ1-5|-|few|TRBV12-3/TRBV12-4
TGTGCCAGCAGTGGGGGGAGGTCCCAGCCCCAGCATTTT
CASSGGRSQPQHF
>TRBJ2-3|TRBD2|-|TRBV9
TGTGCCAGCAGCCCCGGGACTAGCTGGGGGGATACGCAGTATTTT
CASSPGTSWGDTQYF
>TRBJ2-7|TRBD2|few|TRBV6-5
TGTGCCAGCAGTTACGTGTGGCGGGAGGCCTCCGAGCAGTACTTC
CASSYVWREASEQYF
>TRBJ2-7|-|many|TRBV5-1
TGCGCCAGCAGCCCGAGGGGAGGCTCCTACGAGCAGTACTTC
CASSPRGGSYEQYF
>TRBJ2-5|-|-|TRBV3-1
TGTGCCAGCAGCCAAGAAGGAGGAGGGTACCAAGAGACCCAGTACTTC
CASSQEGGGYQETQYF
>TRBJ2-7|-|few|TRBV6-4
TGTGCCGAGCACGACAGGCCTCCCTACGAGCAGTACTTC
CAEHDRPPYEQYF
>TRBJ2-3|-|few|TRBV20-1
TGCAGTGCCCGCGACTACGGTTTCGGGCTCACAGATACGCAGTATTTT
CSARDYGFGLTDTQYF
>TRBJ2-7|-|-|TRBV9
TGTGCCAGCAGCGCCGGGGGATTCTCCTGCGAGCAGTACTTC
CASSAGGFSCEQYF
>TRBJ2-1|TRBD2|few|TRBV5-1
TGCGCCAGCAGCTCGCGACTAGCGGGGGTGCTCTCCTACAATGAGCAGTTCTTC
CASSSRLAGVLSYNEQFF
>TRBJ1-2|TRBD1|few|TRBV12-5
TGTGCTAGTGGATCCGACAGGGGATCTGGCTACACCTTC
CASGSDRGSGYTF
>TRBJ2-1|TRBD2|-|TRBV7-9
TGTGCCAGCAGCTTTGGACTAGCGGCAAGTCATGAGCAGTTCTTC
CASSFGLAASHEQFF
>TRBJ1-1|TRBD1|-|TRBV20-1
TGCAGTGCTAGAGATTTTCGGGGACAGGGGTACACTGAAGCTTTCTTT
CSARDFRGQGYTEAFF
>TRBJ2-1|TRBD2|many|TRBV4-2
TGTGCCAGCAGCCCAGGACTAGCGGGTCCCAATGAGCAGTTCTTC
CASSPGLAGPNEQFF
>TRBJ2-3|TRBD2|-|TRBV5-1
TGCGCCAGCAGCCCCGGGACTAGCGGGATCCTAGATACGCAGTATTTT
CASSPGTSGILDTQYF
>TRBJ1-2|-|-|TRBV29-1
TGCAGCGTTGATATCGTAGGGGTGATAGCTGACTATGGCTACACCTTC
CSVDIVGVIADYGYTF
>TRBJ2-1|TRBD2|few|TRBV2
TGTGCCAGCAAGGGGCGGGGGAGAGGTGGTGAGCAGTTCTTC
CASKGRGRGGEQFF
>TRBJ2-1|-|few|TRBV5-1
TGCGCCAGCAGCTTGGTTGGGGGGGGCTTGGTGGGCAATGAGCAGTTCTTC
CASSLVGGGLVGNEQFF
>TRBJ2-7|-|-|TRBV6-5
TGTGCCAGCAGTTTCCTAATAACCCCTTGGGATAATCGTGCCTCCTACGAGCAGTACTTC
CASSFLITPWDNRASYEQYF
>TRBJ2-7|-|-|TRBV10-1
TGCGCCAGCAGTAGGACATTGGGCGAGCAGTACTTC
CASSRTLGEQYF
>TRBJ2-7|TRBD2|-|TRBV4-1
TGCGCCAGCAGCCAAGTAGTAGCGGGAACCTTCTCCTACGAGCAGTACTTC
CASSQVVAGTFSYEQYF
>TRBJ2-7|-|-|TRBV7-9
TGTGCCAGCAGCCCCGGAGTGGATGGGAAAGGGGCCTACGAGCAGTACTTC
CASSPGVDGKGAYEQYF
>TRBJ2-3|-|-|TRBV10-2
TGCGCCAGCAGTGAGTCCCGGGGCGGTTGGGGGGATACGCAGTATTTT
CASSESRGGWGDTQYF
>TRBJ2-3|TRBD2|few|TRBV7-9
TGTGCCAGCAGCTTTTCGACGACTAGCGGCCTCACAGATACGCAGTATTTT
CASSFSTTSGLTDTQYF
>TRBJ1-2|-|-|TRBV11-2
TGTGCCAGCAGCTTAGGGGTTAAACCCAACCTTAACTATGGCTACACCTTC
CASSLGVKPNLNYGYTF
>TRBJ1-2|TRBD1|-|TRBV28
TGTGCCGTCAGGGGGCGCCTCCTAGGCTATGGCTACACCTTC
CAVRGRLLGYGYTF
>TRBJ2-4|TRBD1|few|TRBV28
TGTGCCAGCAGGGGACAGGGGGTCAGGGAGCAGTACTTC
CASRGQGVREQYF
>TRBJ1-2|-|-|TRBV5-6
TGTGCCAGCAGCCGGGCCCTGAGGGGCTGTGGCTACACCTTC
CASSRALRGCGYTF
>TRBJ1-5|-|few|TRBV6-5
TGTGCCAGCGGGCGGCCGGACAATCAGCCCCAGCATTTT
CASGRPDNQPQHF
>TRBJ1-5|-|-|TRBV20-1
TGCAGTGCTAGTGGGTTATCGGACATGGATAGCAATCAGCCCCAGCATTTT
CSASGLSDMDSNQPQHF
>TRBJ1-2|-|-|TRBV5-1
TGCGCCAGCAGCTTAGGCTTCGGGGATGGCTACACCTTC
CASSLGFGDGYTF
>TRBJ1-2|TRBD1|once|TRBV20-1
TGCAGTGCTGGATGGTCGGGACAGTTCTATGGCTACACCTTC
CSAGWSGQFYGYTF
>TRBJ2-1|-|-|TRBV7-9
TGTGCCAGCAGGCCGTCAGGAGGAAATGAGCAGTTCTTC
CASRPSGGNEQFF